This T cell receptor (beta chain) comes out of a study of blood T cell repertoires in COVID-19. In the study overall: The United States, Italy and Spain supplied acute and convalescent COVID-19 samples. The cDNA or gDNA used as material had been derived from T cells, B-cell-depleted T cells, or PBMCs.

V was trimmed by 5 bases and J by 1 base, leaving 8 bases between them. The CDR3 is 13 amino acids. The germline V gene encodes CDR1 SEHNR and CDR2 FQNEAQ (reference sequence). Original processing methods: Estimates of nucleated cell counts were drawn from the amplification of reference gene primers. Using immunoSEQ multiplex PCR, the repertoire was profiled, and TCRdb retains in-frame clones only, with some absent. The V and J calls and the clone size are those of that table, but D and trimming were determined from the DNA. The table has roughly 12,000 clones, around 79% seen once. The chain couples TRBV7-9 to TRBJ1-1, with D tentatively TRBD1 (6 bases). Specimen: peripheral blood. The origin of this receptor is a man older than 75 with acute or convalescent COVID-19. The CDR3 is CASSHRENTEAFF. In DNA form, the CDR3 reads TGTGCCAGCAGCCACAGGGAGAACACTGAAGCTTTCTTT.